This T cell receptor (beta chain) was retrieved from a study of T cells after posttransplantation cyclophosphamide. The data were produced by immunoSEQ multiplex PCR, yet TCRdb's version contains in-frame clones alone and is incomplete. The profile covers approximately 24,000 clones, none occurring a single time. This clone was detected a few times. Trimming cost V 0 bases and J 8 bases, with 12 bases left between them. Germline assignment: CDR1 SGDLS and CDR2 YYNGEE. The CDR3 consists of 14 residues. The sequence derives from a woman aged 60-75 years in good health, CMV-negative, and a related stem cell transplant donor. Sequenced: PBMCs. The V and J genes are TRBV9 and TRBJ2-1, with D unclear. The CDR3 DNA sequence: TGTGCCAGCAGCGTAGGTAATAGTTACGATGAGCAGTTCTTC. This translates into CASSVGNSYDEQFF.